The 19 T cell receptor beta chains given below trace back to one sample, sequenced in a study of T cells in Graves' hyperthyroidism and ophthalmopathy. Amplification of TCR beta CDR3 regions used RNA as the template. When the TCR CDR3 underwent first-round RT-PCR, the HTBI primer set was used. TCRdb re-called the multiplex PCR reads with MiXCR, one entry per CDR3 protein. Here the sample spans a few hundred thousand distinct CDR3 sequences, approximately 14% being singletons. The sequenced material came from blood. The receptors here all came from a woman aged 18-29 years with Graves' hyperthyroidism that later progressed to Graves' ophthalmopathy.

The chain has TRBV18 and TRBJ2-5; possible D gene TRBD1, 5 bases. The CDR3 has 14 amino acids. In germline, CDR1 is KGHSH, CDR2 LQKENI. V was pared by 4 bases and J by 1 base, with 10 bases between. CDR3 region: CASSLLTVQETQYF. CDR3 nucleotide sequence: TGTGCCAGCTCACTCTTGACAGTCCAAGAGACCCAGTACTTC.

In this sample, this clonotype turned up many times. CDR3 DNA sequence: TGCGCCAGCAGCGCGGGACGGCAGAACACTGAAGCTTTCTTT. Protein product: CASSAGRQNTEAFF. The chain joins TRBV5-1 to TRBJ1-1; D might be TRBD1 (5 bases). The V and J ends lost 4 bases and 1 base respectively, with 11 bases between them. Germline V CDR1 and CDR2: SGHRS, YFSETQ. The CDR3 sequence is 14 residues long.

CDR3 sequence: CASSSSGTNSPDTQYF. As DNA, the CDR3 is TGTGCCAGCAGCTCCTCCGGGACCAACTCCCCAGATACGCAGTATTTT. V and J are TRBV7-9 and TRBJ2-3; D could derive from TRBD1 or TRBD2 (5 bases each). CDR3 length: 16 amino acids. V gave up 4 bases and J gave up 4 bases, with 18 bases separating them. Germline loops: CDR1 SEHNR, CDR2 FQNEAQ (reference sequence). The full variable domain, with the rest looked up from reference TRBV7-9 and TRBJ2-3, is DTGVSQNPRHKITKRGQNVTFRCDPISEHNRLYWYRQTLGQGPEFLTYFQNEAQLEKSRLLSDRFSAERPKGSFSTLEIQRTEQGDSAMYLCASSSSGTNSPDTQYFGPGTRLTVL.

The chain combines TRBV9 with TRBJ2-3; TRBD2 aligns across 9 bases. Germline V gene data show CDR1 as SGDLS and CDR2 as YYNGEE. The V segment lost 0 bases and the J segment 5 bases; nucleotides outside the gene matches: 7. The CDR3 is 16 residues long. CDR3 coding DNA: TGTGCCAGCAGCGTAGACGGTAGCGGGAGTGGAGATACGCAGTATTTT. It specifies CASSVDGSGSGDTQYF.

This clonotype came up a few times. This chain connects TRBV20-1 to TRBJ1-6; D is perhaps TRBD1 (6 bases). Trimming took 0 bases from V and 8 from J, leaving 14 bases between them. The CDR3 extends over 15 amino acids. CDR1 and CDR2 from the germline V gene are DFQATT and SNEGSKA (reference sequence). The CDR3, as DNA: TGCAGTGCTAGAGACTGGGGCAGGGGAGATTCACCCCTCCACTTT. Translating gives CSARDWGRGDSPLHF.

The genes are TRBV12-3 or TRBV12-4 and TRBJ2-2; 10 bases align to TRBD2. This CDR3 is 16 amino acids long. V was pared by 2 bases and J by 4 bases, with 4 bases of the junction left unmatched. The CDR3 DNA is TGTGCCAGCAGTTTAAGCGGGAGGGGTGGCACCGGGGAGCTGTTTTTT. Protein: CASSLSGRGGTGELFF.

This clonotype appeared a few times. The CDR3 region is CATSRVRLAAKKYF. The CDR3 DNA is TGTGCCACCAGCAGAGTTCGGCTAGCGGCCAAGAAGTACTTC. The gene calls are TRBV15 and TRBJ2-7, with 7 bases lining up with TRBD2. This CDR3 has 14 residues. CDR1 is LNHNV and CDR2 is YYDKDF in the germline V gene (reference sequence). With 1 base clipped from V and 11 bases from J, the junction kept 11 bases outside the gene matches.

This clonotype appeared many times. The chain has TRBV20-1 and TRBJ2-7, with 11 nucleotides matching TRBD1. The CDR3 is 13 residues long. The J segment lost 3 bases and the V segment lost 5 bases, leaving 3 bases of the junction unmatched. Germline CDR1 DFQATT, CDR2 SNEGSKA (reference sequence). In DNA, the CDR3 is TGCAGTGCTCCGGGACAGGGGGTCTACGAGCAGTACTTC. This gives the protein CSAPGQGVYEQYF.

This clonotype was observed at least ten times. The chain carries TRBV2 and TRBJ2-1; TRBD2 matches 7 bases. V trimming: 6 bases; J trimming: 5 bases; junction bases outside the gene matches: 4. CDR3 length: 13 amino acids. In germline, CDR1 is SNHLY, CDR2 FYNNEI. CDR3 region: CASSRGRDNEQFF. CDR3 bases: TGTGCCAGCAGCAGAGGGAGGGACAATGAGCAGTTCTTC.

This clonotype came up a few times. This chain links TRBV2 with TRBJ2-3; D call uncertain. Per the germline V gene, CDR1 is SNHLY and CDR2 is FYNNEI. The CDR3 spans 15 residues. Trimming pared 6 bases from V and 6 bases from J, leaving 19 bases between. CDR3 protein: CASRGGMPRYDTQYF. For the CDR3, the DNA is TGTGCCAGCAGGGGTGGGATGCCGAGATACGATACGCAGTATTTT.

This clonotype appeared many times. A junction end diverges from the germline sequence, so it may reflect a read error. This rearrangement joins TRBV11-2 to TRBJ2-1; 9 bases align to TRBD2. This CDR3 comprises 16 residues. Germline-derived CDR1 and CDR2 are SGHAT and FQNNGV. The CDR3 loop reads CASRLALAGGNNEQFF. DNA of the CDR3: TGTGCCAGCAGGTTAGCACTTGCGGGAGGGAACAATGAGCAGTTCTTC.

As regards this clonotype: At one end the junction does not follow the germline gene, possibly because of a read error. DNA for the CDR3: TGTGCCAGCAGTTTAGGGGGCAGCCCTAATGAAAAACCGTTTTTT. This encodes CASSLGGSPNEKPFF. The rearrangement joins TRBV27 to TRBJ1-4; D is perhaps TRBD1 (6 bases). Germline V lookup: CDR1 MNHEY, CDR2 SMNVEV (reference sequence). This CDR3 contains 15 residues.

Comment on this clonotype: It is likely a read error, because the conserved phenylalanine at the end of the CDR3 is missing. V gene TRBV28 combines with J gene TRBJ1-5; no reliable D call. The CDR3 covers 13 residues. Looked up from germline, CDR1 is MDHEN and CDR2 is SYDVKM. Trimming left V 4 bases short and J 4 bases short, with 8 bases between. The CDR3 sequence is CASSSRGNQPQHS. CDR3 DNA: TGTGCCAGCAGTTCACGGGGTAATCAGCCCCAGCATTCT.

The chain carries TRBV28 and TRBJ2-7; 13 bases line up with TRBD2. CDR1 and CDR2 (germline): MDHEN, SYDVKM. There are 17 residues in the CDR3. V lost 4 bases to trimming and J lost 3 bases; unmatched junction nucleotides: 9. CDR3: CASSSGTSGANIYEQYF. The CDR3 nucleotides are TGTGCCAGCAGTTCCGGGACTAGCGGGGCAAACATCTACGAGCAGTACTTC.

The chain carries TRBV7-8 and TRBJ2-7; unclear D gene. This CDR3 is 15 amino acids long. Germline V lookup: CDR1 SGHVS, CDR2 FQNEAQ. The V end lost 7 bases, the J end lost 6 bases, and 22 bases lay between the germline ends. In DNA form, the CDR3 reads TGTGCCAGCACCTCAACACCAGGCGGATGGTGCGAGCAGTACTTC. As protein: CASTSTPGGWCEQYF. Looking up the rest from reference TRBV7-8 and TRBJ2-7 gives the full variable domain: GAGVSQSPRYKVAKRGQDVALRCDPISGHVSLFWYQQALGQGPEFLTYFQNEAQLDKSGLPSDRFFAERPEGSVSTLKIQRTQQEDSAVYLCASTSTPGGWCEQYFGPGTRLTVT.

In its sample, this clonotype was seen many times. The V call is TRBV18, the J call TRBJ2-5; 7 nucleotides match TRBD2. The germline V gene encodes CDR1 KGHSH and CDR2 LQKENI. Germline trimming cut 1 base from V and 5 bases from J; bases unmatched to any gene: 7. This CDR3 comprises 15 residues. CDR3 sequence (DNA): TGTGCCAGCTCACCACGCGGGAGTGGTAGGGAGACCCAGTACTTC. Translated, it gives CASSPRGSGRETQYF.

Ten or more counts support this clonotype. J is TRBJ2-7 and V is TRBV7-8; D possibly uses TRBD1 or TRBD2 (5 bases each). Germline lookup yields CDR1 SGHVS and CDR2 FQNEAQ. This CDR3 region has 18 residues. The V gene lost 3 bases and the J gene lost 1 base, with 22 bases spanning the gap. CDR3 sequence reads: CASSFVGSGLAVSYEQYF. In DNA, the CDR3 is TGTGCCAGCAGCTTCGTTGGGTCGGGGCTTGCGGTTTCCTACGAGCAGTACTTC.

This clonotype has at least ten counts. The chain joins TRBV4-1 to TRBJ1-5, with TRBD1 as a possible D gene (5 bases). This CDR3 contains 15 residues. Trimming removed 0 bases at V and 6 bases at J, with 12 bases between. Looked up from germline, CDR1 is MGHRA and CDR2 is YSYEKL. For the CDR3, the DNA is TGCGCCAGCAGCCAAGATGCCGACAGCGCTCAGCCCCAGCATTTT. It is translated as CASSQDADSAQPQHF.

This clonotype occurred once. V usage is TRBV4-1 and J usage is TRBJ2-6, with D unresolved. The CDR3 length is 17 residues. Germline V gene data show CDR1 as MGHRA and CDR2 as YSYEKL. V was trimmed by 1 base and J by 0 bases, leaving 10 bases between them. The CDR3 region is CASSQVHKSSGANVLTF. Here the CDR3 DNA reads TGCGCCAGCAGCCAAGTTCATAAAAGCTCTGGGGCCAACGTCCTGACTTTC.